The subject of this entry is one T cell receptor (beta chain). The antigen remains unidentified. This sample is drawn from a study of cytomegalovirus exposure and HLA in healthy donors. The PCR made use of 60 Vbeta and 13 Jbeta primers. In the original processing: A later analysis tallied 80 million to 100 million unique TCR beta chains, approximately 10 million of them shared. TCRdb's copy holds only in-frame clones and misses some; the assay was immunoSEQ multiplex PCR. V, J and clone size are taken as reported in that table, and D and trimming were inferred from the DNA itself. The data contain approximately 210,000 clones, approximately 80% of them singletons. The V gene's germline CDR1 is WNHNN and CDR2 SYGVQD (reference sequence). V gave up 5 bases and J gave up 0 bases; unmatched junction bases: 17. The CDR3 is made up of 20 amino acids. Study-wide results and caveats: A reported reduction in N-insertions relative to the roughly 710-donor mean was seen in an Asian-associated ancestry cluster in a later analysis.

Sequencing was done on a sample of PBMCs. The chain has TRBV10-1 and TRBJ2-1; 9 positions agree with TRBD2. The sequence was collected from a woman in her thirties or forties in good health and CMV-seronegative. CDR3 sequence reads: CASSRRFTSGYPGSYNEQFF. CDR3 DNA sequence: TGCGCCAGCAGTAGAAGGTTTACTAGCGGGTACCCAGGCTCCTACAATGAGCAGTTCTTC.